Shown below are 28 T cell receptor beta chains from a single sample sequenced in a study of cytomegalovirus exposure and HLA in healthy donors. Primers: 60 Vbeta forward and 13 Jbeta reverse. Profiled with immunoSEQ multiplex PCR; TCRdb holds only in-frame clones, not every one. The sample comprises roughly 180,000 clones, 70% to 80% of which are singletons, and about 2.9% rests with the top ten. Source material: PBMCs. Receptors originate from a male donor in good health and CMV-seronegative.

J is TRBJ2-5 and V is TRBV19; TRBD1 matches at 9 bases. V shed 1 base and J 4 bases; nucleotides not matched to a gene: 1. The CDR3 sequence is 14 residues long. CDR1 and CDR2 from the germline V gene are LNHDA and SQIVND (reference sequence). CDR3 coding DNA: TGTGCCAGTAGTATAGGACAGGGGGTAGAGACCCAGTACTTC. It codes for CASSIGQGVETQYF.

This chain joins TRBV5-1 and TRBJ2-7; the D gene is possibly TRBD1 (6 bases). The CDR3 totals 16 residues. The germline V and J ends were trimmed by 4 bases and 0 bases, with 17 bases remaining between them. Germline V gives CDR1 SGHRS, CDR2 YFSETQ. The CDR3 region is CASSIRSRDTSYEQYF. As DNA, the CDR3 is TGCGCCAGCAGCATAAGATCCCGGGACACCTCCTACGAGCAGTACTTC.

The V gene is TRBV28, the J gene TRBJ2-5; D is uncertain. Germline CDR1 MDHEN, CDR2 SYDVKM. This CDR3 spans 12 amino acids. V was trimmed by 1 base and J by 7 bases, leaving 7 bases between them. The CDR3 loop is CASSLFFGTQYF. DNA of the CDR3: TGTGCCAGCAGTTTATTTTTCGGGACCCAGTACTTC. The full variable domain, with the rest looked up from reference TRBV28 and TRBJ2-5, is DVKVTQSSRYLVKRTGEKVFLECVQDMDHENMFWYRQDPGLGLRLIYFSYDVKMKEKGDIPEGYSVSREKKERFSLILESASTNQTSMYLCASSLFFGTQYFGPGTRLLVL.

The J gene is TRBJ2-4, the V gene TRBV30, with 7 bases aligning to TRBD2. Germline loops: CDR1 GTSNPN, CDR2 SVGIG (reference sequence). V was clipped by 1 base and J by 8 bases; unmatched bases: 5. This CDR3 comprises 13 residues. The CDR3 nucleotides read TGTGCCTGGAGTGGGGGGAGGGGATACATTCAGTACTTC. It encodes CAWSGGRGYIQYF.

This chain uses TRBV11-2 with TRBJ2-4, with unresolved D. The CDR3 consists of 17 residues. Trimming took 2 bases from V and 0 from J, leaving 14 bases between them. Germline V lookup: CDR1 SGHAT, CDR2 FQNNGV. The CDR3 nucleotides are TGTGCCAGCAGCTTACATGGGCTAAACCTAGCCAAAAACATTCAGTACTTC. Translating it yields CASSLHGLNLAKNIQYF.

This chain joins TRBV30 and TRBJ2-1, with TRBD1 as a possible D gene (5 bases). Germline V gene sequence: CDR1 GTSNPN, CDR2 SVGIG (reference sequence). V lost 4 bases to trimming and J lost 9 bases, with 10 bases between them. The CDR3 contains 11 residues. The CDR3 loop reads CAWTGKGEQFF. The CDR3 DNA is TGTGCCTGGACAGGGAAGGGTGAGCAGTTCTTC.

The chain joins TRBV15 to TRBJ2-4, with a weak D call TRBD2 (6 bases). In germline, CDR1 is LNHNV, CDR2 YYDKDF (reference sequence). V was clipped by 3 bases and J by 3 bases, with 12 bases between them. The CDR3 has 15 residues. For the CDR3, the DNA is TGTGCCACCAGCAGGGGGACTGTTGGCAAAAACATTCAGTACTTC. Residues: CATSRGTVGKNIQYF.

The genes are TRBV6-1 and TRBJ1-2; 7 positions agree with TRBD1. Germline trimming cut 6 bases from V and 2 bases from J; bases unmatched to any gene: 6. Germline V gene sequence: CDR1 MNHNS, CDR2 SASEGT. This CDR3 spans 14 amino acids. CDR3 amino acids: CASSSGTANYGYTF. The DNA for the CDR3 is TGTGCCAGCAGCTCTGGGACAGCGAACTATGGCTACACCTTC.

This rearrangement joins TRBV6-1 to TRBJ1-5; 11 nucleotides agree with TRBD1. Germline CDR1 and CDR2: MNHNS and SASEGT. The CDR3 is 18 residues long. V lost 4 bases to trimming and J lost 0 bases; unmatched junction nucleotides: 8. In nucleotides, the CDR3 is TGTGCCAGCAGTGTCTCCGGGACAGGGGGTCATAGCAATCAGCCCCAGCATTTT. As protein: CASSVSGTGGHSNQPQHF.

This chain uses TRBV30 with TRBJ1-4; TRBD1 agrees at 9 bases. Germline CDR1 and CDR2: GTSNPN and SVGIG (reference sequence). CDR3 length: 13 residues. Unmatched junction bases numbered 4, after V lost 4 bases and J lost 7 bases. The CDR3 region has the DNA TGTGCCTGGACCAGGACAGGGGTTGAAAAACTGTTTTTT. Protein product: CAWTRTGVEKLFF.

The J gene is TRBJ2-5, the V gene TRBV2; D gene ambiguous. The J call may be incorrect, as the DNA end agrees better with TRBJ2-7. The CDR3 runs to 11 residues. Germline V gives CDR1 SNHLY, CDR2 FYNNEI. CDR3 nucleotides: TGTGCCAGCAGTCTCACCTACGAGCAGTACTTC. The encoded protein is CASSLTYEQYF.

The chain is built from TRBV4-1 and TRBJ1-1; 7 positions agree with TRBD1. Trimming at V came to 10 bases and at J to 11 bases, leaving 13 bases not matched to a gene. This CDR3 spans 12 amino acids. The germline gives CDR1 MGHRA, CDR2 YSYEKL. The CDR3 sequence is CATWTGPLGAFF. The CDR3 bases are TGCGCCACCTGGACAGGCCCCCTTGGGGCTTTCTTT.

The genes are TRBV29-1 and TRBJ2-7; 8 nucleotides align to TRBD1. Germline V gene data show CDR1 as SQVTM and CDR2 as ANQGSEA. The J segment lost 3 bases and the V segment lost 4 bases, leaving 11 bases of the junction unmatched. This CDR3 region has 15 residues. CDR3 in DNA: TGCAGCGTTGGACAGGGGCCCTCCTCCATCTACGAGCAGTACTTC. Its protein product is CSVGQGPSSIYEQYF.

This chain uses TRBV7-3 with TRBJ2-3, with D unresolved. The CDR3 extends over 13 amino acids. The germline gives CDR1 SGHTA, CDR2 FQGTGA. The V gene lost 2 bases and the J gene lost 1 base, with 4 bases spanning the gap. The CDR3 DNA is TGTGCCAGCAGCTTACTCGGCACAGATACGCAGTATTTT. Its translation is CASSLLGTDTQYF.

For the CDR3, the DNA is TGCAGCGTTGGCCACAGGCCGAACACTGAAGCTTTCTTT. The encoded protein is CSVGHRPNTEAFF. The chain couples TRBV29-1 to TRBJ1-1, with D tentatively TRBD1 (5 bases). The CDR3 runs 13 residues. The germline V gene has CDR1 SQVTM and CDR2 ANQGSEA. The germline V and J ends were trimmed by 4 bases and 1 base, with 10 bases remaining between them.

The chain links TRBV9 to TRBJ2-3, with D hard to call. V shed 1 base and J shed 0 bases, with 12 bases lying between them. Germline V CDR1 and CDR2: SGDLS, YYNGEE. CDR3 length equals 16 residues. CDR3 nucleotide sequence: TGTGCCAGCAGCGTAAACGGCGGTTTTAGCACAGATACGCAGTATTTT. Protein sequence: CASSVNGGFSTDTQYF.

This chain links TRBV6-5 with TRBJ2-1; D is perhaps TRBD2 (5 bases). With 6 bases removed from V and 8 bases from J, the gap between germline ends came to 17 bases. The V gene's germline CDR1 is MNHEY and CDR2 SVGAGI. This CDR3 has 14 residues. CDR3 loop: CASRKLGQSYEQFF. The CDR3 DNA sequence: TGTGCCAGCAGGAAACTAGGTCAGAGCTATGAGCAGTTCTTC.

V usage is TRBV7-9 and J usage is TRBJ1-6; 7 positions agree with TRBD1. This CDR3 is built from 15 residues. V shed 5 bases, J shed 7 bases, and the junction held 8 bases outside the gene matches. Looked up from germline, CDR1 is SEHNR and CDR2 is FQNEAQ (reference sequence). The CDR3 is CASSPRQGWNSPLHF. The CDR3 DNA is TGTGCCAGCAGCCCTCGACAGGGTTGGAATTCACCCCTCCACTTT.

This clone came up a few times. The chain is built from TRBV10-3 and TRBJ2-7; D is possibly TRBD2 (6 bases). CDR1 and CDR2 (germline): ENHRY, SYGVKD. V lost 2 bases to trimming and J lost 2 bases, with 13 bases between them. The CDR3 has 15 residues. The DNA for the CDR3 is TGTGCCATCAGTGAGCTTTCGGGAGTGGCCTACGAGCAGTACTTC. Its protein product is CAISELSGVAYEQYF.

The rearrangement uses TRBV6-1 and TRBJ1-1; possible D gene TRBD1, 5 bases. V was shortened by 8 bases and J by 5 bases, with 21 bases between the two germline ends. The CDR3 is made up of 15 amino acids. Germline CDR1 reads MNHNS; CDR2 reads SASEGT. CDR3 bases: TGTGCCAGCGAACCGACAGATGGTGCGCGGACTGAAGCTTTCTTT. It yields the protein CASEPTDGARTEAFF.

In its sample, this clone was seen a few times. This rearrangement joins TRBV5-4 to TRBJ1-1; no firm D call. The CDR3 sequence is 15 residues long. With 4 bases removed from V and 3 bases from J, the gap between germline ends came to 16 bases. Germline CDR1 reads SGHNT; CDR2 reads YYREEE (reference sequence). The CDR3 reads CASSPPSGFDTEAFF. In DNA form, the CDR3 reads TGTGCCAGCAGCCCCCCTTCCGGGTTTGACACTGAAGCTTTCTTT.

This clone occurred once. V usage is TRBV7-9 and J usage is TRBJ2-5; D is undetermined. V lost 5 bases to trimming and J lost 5 bases, with 6 bases between them. There are 11 residues in the CDR3. Germline CDR1 SEHNR, CDR2 FQNEAQ (reference sequence). The CDR3 sequence is CASSAGETQYF. As DNA, the CDR3 is TGTGCCAGCAGCGCAGGCGAGACCCAGTACTTC.

The chain joins TRBV10-1 to TRBJ2-7; TRBD1 aligns across 9 bases. The V gene end was trimmed by 6 bases and the J gene end by 4 bases; junction bases not matched to a gene: 4. CDR3 length: 13 amino acids. The V gene's germline CDR1 is WNHNN and CDR2 SYGVQD (reference sequence). This chain's CDR3 is CASSRDRAYEQYF. The CDR3 DNA reads as TGCGCCAGCAGCCGGGACAGGGCTTACGAGCAGTACTTC.

This sequence joins TRBV28 and TRBJ2-7, with D perhaps TRBD1 (5 bases). V was cut by 7 bases and J by 2 bases, with 15 bases left in between. Per the germline V gene, CDR1 is MDHEN and CDR2 is SYDVKM. The CDR3 loop spans 14 amino acids. This chain's CDR3 is CASTPETATYEQYF. CDR3 coding DNA: TGTGCCAGCACCCCCGAGACAGCCACCTACGAGCAGTACTTC.

CDR3 in DNA: TGCGCCAGCAGCTTGGGGGGCGCGGCCGTTTTTAGAGGGCAGTACTTC. It codes for CASSLGGAAVFRGQYF. The chain is built from TRBV5-1 and TRBJ2-7; tentatively, D is TRBD1 (5 bases). Germline V CDR1 and CDR2: SGHRS, YFSETQ. Trimming pared 0 bases from V and 9 bases from J, leaving 22 bases between. This CDR3 comprises 16 residues.

The rearrangement joins TRBV28 to TRBJ2-1; no definite D call. V was shortened by 3 bases and J by 10 bases, with 16 bases between the two germline ends. Per the germline V gene, CDR1 is MDHEN and CDR2 is SYDVKM. The CDR3 is 14 residues long. The CDR3 loop reads CASSFNMKWAEQFF. The CDR3 DNA is TGTGCCAGCAGTTTTAATATGAAGTGGGCAGAGCAGTTCTTC. Full variable domain (missing parts from reference TRBV28 and TRBJ2-1): DVKVTQSSRYLVKRTGEKVFLECVQDMDHENMFWYRQDPGLGLRLIYFSYDVKMKEKGDIPEGYSVSREKKERFSLILESASTNQTSMYLCASSFNMKWAEQFFGPGTRLTVL.

The J gene is TRBJ2-1, the V gene TRBV27; 15 nucleotides match TRBD2. Germline trimming cut 8 bases from V and 8 bases from J; bases unmatched to any gene: 4. Germline V lookup: CDR1 MNHEY, CDR2 SMNVEV (reference sequence). This CDR3 is 14 amino acids long. CDR3 sequence: CASQRTSGRDEQFF. CDR3 in DNA: TGTGCCAGCCAGAGGACTAGCGGGAGGGATGAGCAGTTCTTC.

Here the CDR3 reads CASSAAGEYEQYF. The CDR3 DNA sequence: TGTGCCAGCAGTGCCGCGGGGGAATACGAGCAGTACTTC. The chain uses TRBV25-1 and TRBJ2-7; 7 bases fit TRBD2. After removal of 4 bases from V and 4 bases from J, the junction contained 4 bases not matched to a gene. CDR3 length: 13 residues. Germline V CDR1 and CDR2: MGHDK, SYGVNS.